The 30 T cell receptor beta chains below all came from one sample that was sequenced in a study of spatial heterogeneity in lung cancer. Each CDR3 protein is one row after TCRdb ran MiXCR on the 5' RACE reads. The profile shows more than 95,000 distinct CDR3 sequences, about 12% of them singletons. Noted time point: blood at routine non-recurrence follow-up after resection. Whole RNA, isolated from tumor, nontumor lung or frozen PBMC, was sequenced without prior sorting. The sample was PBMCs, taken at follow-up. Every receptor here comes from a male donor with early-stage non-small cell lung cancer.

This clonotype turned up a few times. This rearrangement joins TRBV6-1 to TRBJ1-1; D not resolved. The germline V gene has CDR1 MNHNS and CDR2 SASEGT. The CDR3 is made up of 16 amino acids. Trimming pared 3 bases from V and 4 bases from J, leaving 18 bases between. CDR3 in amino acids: CASSEILGVQSTEAFF. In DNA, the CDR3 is TGTGCCAGCAGTGAGATCTTGGGCGTGCAGAGCACTGAAGCTTTCTTT.

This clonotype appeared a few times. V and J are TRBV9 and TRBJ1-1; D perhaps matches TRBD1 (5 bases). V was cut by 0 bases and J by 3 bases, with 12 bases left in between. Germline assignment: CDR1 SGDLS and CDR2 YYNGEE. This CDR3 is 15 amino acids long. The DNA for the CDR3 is TGTGCCAGCAGCGTAGACTCGGGGCCAGACACTGAAGCTTTCTTT. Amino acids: CASSVDSGPDTEAFF.

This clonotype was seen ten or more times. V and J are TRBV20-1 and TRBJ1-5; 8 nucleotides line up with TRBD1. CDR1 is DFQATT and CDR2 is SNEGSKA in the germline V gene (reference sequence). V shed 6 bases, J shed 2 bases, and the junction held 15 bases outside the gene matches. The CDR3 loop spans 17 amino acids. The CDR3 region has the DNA TGCAGTGCAAAACCGGGACAGGTTCTTCGCGGCAATCAGCCCCAGCATTTT. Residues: CSAKPGQVLRGNQPQHF.

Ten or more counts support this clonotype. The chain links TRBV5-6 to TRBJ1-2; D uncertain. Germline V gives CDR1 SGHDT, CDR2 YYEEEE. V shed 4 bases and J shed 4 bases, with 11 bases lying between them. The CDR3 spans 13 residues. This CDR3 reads CASSLISGYGYTF. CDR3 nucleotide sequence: TGTGCCAGCAGCCTAATAAGTGGCTATGGCTACACCTTC.

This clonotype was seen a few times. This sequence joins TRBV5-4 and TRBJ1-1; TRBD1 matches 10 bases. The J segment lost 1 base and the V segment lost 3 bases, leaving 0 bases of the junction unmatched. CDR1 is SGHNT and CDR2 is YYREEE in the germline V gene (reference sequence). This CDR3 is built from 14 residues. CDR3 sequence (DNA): TGTGCCAGCAGCTGGGACAGGGGGAACACTGAAGCTTTCTTT. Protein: CASSWDRGNTEAFF.

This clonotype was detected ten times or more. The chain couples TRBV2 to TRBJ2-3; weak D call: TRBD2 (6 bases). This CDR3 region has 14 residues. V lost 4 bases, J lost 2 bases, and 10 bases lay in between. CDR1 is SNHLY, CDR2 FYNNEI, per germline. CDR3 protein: CASSARDFTDTQYF. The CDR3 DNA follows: TGTGCCAGCAGTGCAAGGGACTTCACAGATACGCAGTATTTT.

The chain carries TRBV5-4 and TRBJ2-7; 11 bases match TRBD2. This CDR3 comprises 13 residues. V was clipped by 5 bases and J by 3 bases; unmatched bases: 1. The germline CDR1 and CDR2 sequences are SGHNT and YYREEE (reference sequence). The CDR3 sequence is CASRLAGVYEQYF. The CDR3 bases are TGTGCCAGCAGACTAGCGGGGGTCTACGAGCAGTACTTC. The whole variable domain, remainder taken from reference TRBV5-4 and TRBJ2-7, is ETGVTQSPTHLIKTRGQQVTLRCSSQSGHNTVSWYQQALGQGPQFIFQYYREEENGRGNFPPRFSGLQFPNYSSELNVNALELDDSALYLCASRLAGVYEQYFGPGTRLTVT.

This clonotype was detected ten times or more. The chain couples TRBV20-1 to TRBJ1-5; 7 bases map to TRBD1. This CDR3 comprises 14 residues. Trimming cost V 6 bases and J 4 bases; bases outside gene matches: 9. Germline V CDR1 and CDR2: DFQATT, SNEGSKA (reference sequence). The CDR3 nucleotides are TGCAGTGCGGGGAGACAGGGCGGGAATCAGCCCCAGCATTTT. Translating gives CSAGRQGGNQPQHF.

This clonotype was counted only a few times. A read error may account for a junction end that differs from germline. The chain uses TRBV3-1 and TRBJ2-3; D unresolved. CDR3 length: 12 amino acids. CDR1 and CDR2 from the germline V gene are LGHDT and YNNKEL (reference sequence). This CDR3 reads CASSTHTNTQYF. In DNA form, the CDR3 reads TGTGCCAGCAGTACGCACACAAATACGCAGTATTTT.

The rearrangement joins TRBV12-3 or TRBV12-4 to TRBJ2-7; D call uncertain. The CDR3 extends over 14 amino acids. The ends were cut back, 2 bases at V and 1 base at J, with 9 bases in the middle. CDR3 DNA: TGTGCCAGCAGTTTATACCCAGAATCCTACGAGCAGTACTTC. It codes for CASSLYPESYEQYF.

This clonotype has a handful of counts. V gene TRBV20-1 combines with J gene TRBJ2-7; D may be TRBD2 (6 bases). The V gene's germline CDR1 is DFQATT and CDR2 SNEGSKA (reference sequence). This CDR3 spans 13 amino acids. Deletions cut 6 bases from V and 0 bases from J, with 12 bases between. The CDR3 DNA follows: TGCAGTGCCTTGAGCGGGTCCTCCTACGAGCAGTACTTC. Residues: CSALSGSSYEQYF.

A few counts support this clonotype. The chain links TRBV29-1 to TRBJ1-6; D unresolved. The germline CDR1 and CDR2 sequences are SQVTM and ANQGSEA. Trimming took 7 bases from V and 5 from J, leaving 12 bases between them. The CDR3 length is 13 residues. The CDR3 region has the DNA TGCAGCGCCAACAACGGAAATAATTCACCCCTCCACTTT. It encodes CSANNGNNSPLHF. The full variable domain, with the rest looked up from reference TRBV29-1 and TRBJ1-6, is SAVISQKPSRDICQRGTSLTIQCQVDSQVTMMFWYRQQPGQSLTLIATANQGSEATYESGFVIDKFPISRPNLTFSTLTVSNMSPEDSSIYLCSANNGNNSPLHFGNGTRLTVT.

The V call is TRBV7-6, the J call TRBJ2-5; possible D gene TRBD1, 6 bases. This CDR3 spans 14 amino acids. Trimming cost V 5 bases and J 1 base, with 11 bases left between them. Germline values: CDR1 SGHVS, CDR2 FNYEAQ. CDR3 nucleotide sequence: TGTGCCAGCAGCATCCAGACAGGCCAAGAGACCCAGTACTTC. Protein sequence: CASSIQTGQETQYF.

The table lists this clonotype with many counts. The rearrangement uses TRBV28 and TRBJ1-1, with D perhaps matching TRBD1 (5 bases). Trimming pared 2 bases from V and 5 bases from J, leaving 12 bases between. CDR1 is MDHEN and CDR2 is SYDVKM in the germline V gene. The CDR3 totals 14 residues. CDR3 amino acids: CASSLASGGTEAFF. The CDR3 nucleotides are TGTGCCAGCAGTTTAGCCTCTGGGGGAACTGAAGCTTTCTTT.

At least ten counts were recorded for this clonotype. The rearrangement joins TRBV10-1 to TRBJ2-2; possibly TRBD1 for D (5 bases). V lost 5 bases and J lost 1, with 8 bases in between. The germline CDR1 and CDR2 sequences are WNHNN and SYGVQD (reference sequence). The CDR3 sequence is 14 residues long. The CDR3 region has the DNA TGCGCCAGCAGTATCCAGGGGAACACCGGGGAGCTGTTTTTT. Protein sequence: CASSIQGNTGELFF.

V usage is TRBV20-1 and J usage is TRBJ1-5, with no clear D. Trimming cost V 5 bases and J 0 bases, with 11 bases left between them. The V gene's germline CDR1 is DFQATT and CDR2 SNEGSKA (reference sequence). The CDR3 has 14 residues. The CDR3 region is CSAAKRVSNQPQHF. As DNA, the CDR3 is TGCAGTGCTGCGAAACGGGTTAGCAATCAGCCCCAGCATTTT.

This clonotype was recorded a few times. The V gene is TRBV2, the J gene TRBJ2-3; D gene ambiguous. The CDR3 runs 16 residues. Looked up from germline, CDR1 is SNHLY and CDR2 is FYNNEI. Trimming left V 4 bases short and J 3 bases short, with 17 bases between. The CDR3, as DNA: TGTGCCAGCAGTGCATCCAGTGTGGTAGAGACAGATACGCAGTATTTT. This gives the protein CASSASSVVETDTQYF.

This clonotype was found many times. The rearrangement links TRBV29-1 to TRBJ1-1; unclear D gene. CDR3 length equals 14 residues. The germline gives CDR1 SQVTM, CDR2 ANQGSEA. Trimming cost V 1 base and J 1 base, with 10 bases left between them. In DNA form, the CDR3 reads TGCAGCGTTGAAGGACTGAATTCGAACACTGAAGCTTTCTTT. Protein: CSVEGLNSNTEAFF.

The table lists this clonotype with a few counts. This CDR3 reads CASSKGYQETQYF. The CDR3 DNA reads TGTGCCAGCAGTAAAGGGTACCAAGAGACCCAGTACTTC. V gene TRBV25-1 combines with J gene TRBJ2-5; D gene uncertain. Germline V gives CDR1 MGHDK, CDR2 SYGVNS. The CDR3 extends over 13 amino acids. Trimming removed 5 bases from V and 0 bases from J, with 7 bases in between.

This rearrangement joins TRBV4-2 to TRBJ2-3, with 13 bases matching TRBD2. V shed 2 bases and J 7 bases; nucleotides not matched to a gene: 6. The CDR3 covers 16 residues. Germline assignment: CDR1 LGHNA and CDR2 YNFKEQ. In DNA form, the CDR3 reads TGTGCCAGCAGCCAATCACTAGCGGGGGGGCCGAATACGCAGTATTTT. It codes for CASSQSLAGGPNTQYF.

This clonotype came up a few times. The DNA of the CDR3 is TGTGCCAGCAGCTTTCGAGCTAGCGGGGGCACCGGGGAGCTGTTTTTT. Translation gives CASSFRASGGTGELFF. The chain links TRBV7-2 to TRBJ2-2, with 10 bases that match TRBD2. The germline V gene encodes CDR1 SGHTA and CDR2 FQGNSA. V dropped 3 bases and J dropped 4; count of bases not matched to a gene: 5. The CDR3 is 16 residues long.

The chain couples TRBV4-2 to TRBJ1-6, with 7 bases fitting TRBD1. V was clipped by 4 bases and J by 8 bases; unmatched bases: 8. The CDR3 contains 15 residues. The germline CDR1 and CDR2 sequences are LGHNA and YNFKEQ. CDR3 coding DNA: TGTGCCAGCAGCCGACAAGGGGGCGCGGATTCACCCCTCCACTTT. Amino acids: CASSRQGGADSPLHF.

In DNA form, the CDR3 reads TGCGCCAGCAGCCAAGAATTGACAGGGGCCAATGAGCAGTTCTTC. This gives the protein CASSQELTGANEQFF. The V and J genes are TRBV4-3 and TRBJ2-1; TRBD1 aligns across 8 bases. The CDR3 spans 15 residues. V lost 0 bases, J lost 6 bases, and 4 bases stayed unmatched. Germline V gene sequence: CDR1 LGHNA, CDR2 YSLEER.

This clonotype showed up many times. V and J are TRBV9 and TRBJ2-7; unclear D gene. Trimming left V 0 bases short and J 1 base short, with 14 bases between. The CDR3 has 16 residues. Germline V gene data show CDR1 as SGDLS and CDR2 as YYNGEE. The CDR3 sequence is CASSVETKDGSYEQYF. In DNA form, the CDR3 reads TGTGCCAGCAGCGTAGAGACGAAGGACGGGTCCTACGAGCAGTACTTC.

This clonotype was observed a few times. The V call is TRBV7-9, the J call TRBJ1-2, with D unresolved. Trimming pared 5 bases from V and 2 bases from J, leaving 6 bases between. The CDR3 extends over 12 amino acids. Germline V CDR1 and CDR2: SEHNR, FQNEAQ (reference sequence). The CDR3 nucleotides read TGTGCCAGCAGCGCCGACAACTATGGCTACACCTTC. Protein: CASSADNYGYTF.

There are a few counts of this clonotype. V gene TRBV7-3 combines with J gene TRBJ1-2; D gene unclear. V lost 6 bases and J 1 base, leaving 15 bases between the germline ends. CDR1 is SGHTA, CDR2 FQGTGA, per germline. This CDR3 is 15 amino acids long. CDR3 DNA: TGTGCCAGCAGTCCCAGTATTGGGAGTAACTATGGCTACACCTTC. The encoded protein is CASSPSIGSNYGYTF.

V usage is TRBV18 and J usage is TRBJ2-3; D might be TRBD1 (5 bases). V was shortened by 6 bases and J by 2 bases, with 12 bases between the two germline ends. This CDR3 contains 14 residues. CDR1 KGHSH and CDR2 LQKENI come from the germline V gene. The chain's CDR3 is CASSLDSTTDTQYF. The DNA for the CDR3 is TGTGCCAGCTCTCTCGACAGCACCACAGATACGCAGTATTTT.

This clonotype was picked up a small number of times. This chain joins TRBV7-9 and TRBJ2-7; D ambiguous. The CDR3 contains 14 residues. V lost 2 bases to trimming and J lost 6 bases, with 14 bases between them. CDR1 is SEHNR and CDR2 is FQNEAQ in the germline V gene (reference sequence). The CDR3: CASSLSIQTGEQYF. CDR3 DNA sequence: TGTGCCAGCAGCTTATCTATCCAAACCGGCGAGCAGTACTTC.

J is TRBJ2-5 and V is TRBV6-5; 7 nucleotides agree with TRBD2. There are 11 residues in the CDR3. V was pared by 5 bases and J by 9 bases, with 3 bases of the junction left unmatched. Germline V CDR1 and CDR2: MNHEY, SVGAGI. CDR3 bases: TGTGCCAGCAGTGACGCGGGGGCCCAGTACTTC. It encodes CASSDAGAQYF.

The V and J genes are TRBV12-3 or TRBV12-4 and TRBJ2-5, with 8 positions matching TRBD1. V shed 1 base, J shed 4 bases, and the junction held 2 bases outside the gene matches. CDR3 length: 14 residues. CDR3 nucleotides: TGTGCCAGCAGTTTAGGACAGGGGAGAGAGACCCAGTACTTC. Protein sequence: CASSLGQGRETQYF.